A selection of T cell receptor beta chains follows, all from one sample in a study of blood T cell repertoires in COVID-19. This table comes from immunoSEQ multiplex PCR, and its TCRdb copy is limited to in-frame clones, with some not included. The sample lists approximately 280,000 clones; over 75% were seen once. Sequenced: peripheral blood. All receptors come from a woman aged 60-70 years with acute or convalescent COVID-19. The CDR3 runs from the conserved cysteine through the conserved F or W. The order of the fields is J gene, V gene, CDR3 protein.

j_gene: TRBJ2-1
v_gene: TRBV10-3
CDR3aa: CAISASDDSYNEQFF

j_gene: TRBJ2-7
v_gene: TRBV18
CDR3aa: CASSPPVRTYEQYF

j_gene: TRBJ2-1
v_gene: TRBV6-5
CDR3aa: CASSYYRGNEQFF

j_gene: TRBJ2-2
v_gene: TRBV11-2
CDR3aa: CASSLGSRGHTGELFF

j_gene: TRBJ1-5
v_gene: TRBV18
CDR3aa: CASSPGANQPQHF

j_gene: TRBJ2-2
v_gene: TRBV18
CDR3aa: CASSRRTPGELFF

j_gene: TRBJ2-1
v_gene: TRBV18
CDR3aa: CASSPSRSSYNEQFF

j_gene: TRBJ2-7
v_gene: TRBV10-3
CDR3aa: CAISESRGLAGLYEQYF

j_gene: TRBJ1-4
v_gene: TRBV5-1
CDR3aa: CASSSQGAGEKLFF

j_gene: TRBJ1-1
v_gene: TRBV28
CDR3aa: CASRTGQGENTEAFF

j_gene: TRBJ2-7
v_gene: TRBV6-1
CDR3aa: CASSEALQGRYEQYF

j_gene: TRBJ2-1
v_gene: TRBV19
CDR3aa: CASSELAGGAEQFF

j_gene: TRBJ2-2
v_gene: TRBV5-1
CDR3aa: CASSARTGNTGELFF

j_gene: TRBJ2-7
v_gene: TRBV5-1
CDR3aa: CASNTGQSTYEQYF

j_gene: TRBJ1-3
v_gene: TRBV7-9
CDR3aa: CASRGGSETGNTIYF

j_gene: TRBJ2-3
v_gene: TRBV18
CDR3aa: CASRTGDTQYF

j_gene: TRBJ2-1
v_gene: TRBV6-2/TRBV6-3
CDR3aa: CASSPFRGSRNNEQFF

j_gene: TRBJ1-1
v_gene: TRBV6-4
CDR3aa: CASSAGTERWAEAFF

j_gene: TRBJ1-1
v_gene: TRBV28
CDR3aa: CASAPLPGQGLNTEAFF

j_gene: TRBJ2-3
v_gene: TRBV24-1
CDR3aa: CATSDYIGGTDTQYF

j_gene: TRBJ1-5
v_gene: TRBV27
CDR3aa: CASRTGGYNQPQHF

j_gene: TRBJ1-2
v_gene: TRBV5-6
CDR3aa: CASSLAVSGYTF

j_gene: TRBJ1-5
v_gene: TRBV7-2
CDR3aa: CASSLSLWGDQPQHF

j_gene: TRBJ1-5
v_gene: TRBV10-3
CDR3aa: CAISDIPSNQPQHF

j_gene: TRBJ2-7
v_gene: TRBV29-1
CDR3aa: CSVSGQAYEQYF

j_gene: TRBJ1-5
v_gene: TRBV30
CDR3aa: CAWSGQEGTPQHF

j_gene: TRBJ2-7
v_gene: TRBV7-2
CDR3aa: CASSTQQGSPYEQYF

j_gene: TRBJ2-7
v_gene: TRBV5-1
CDR3aa: CASSRGTLNQDEQYF

j_gene: TRBJ1-2
v_gene: TRBV19
CDR3aa: CASRPGRDRGSYGYTF

j_gene: TRBJ2-3
v_gene: TRBV9
CDR3aa: CASSVLAASTDTQYF